The sequence of this T cell receptor beta chain was determined in a study of PD-1 blockade in classical Hodgkin lymphoma (TCRdb year 2020). For the wider study: Nivolumab dosing was 3 mg/kg intravenously every 2 weeks, continuing until either disease progression or unacceptable toxicity. The study used CyTOF and TCR beta sequencing to define a peripheral blood immune signature of response to PD-1 blockade in classical Hodgkin lymphoma. Study-wide findings and limitations: The study covered only a single clinical trial cohort, and the causes of the repertoire differences, possibly disease activity or prior therapy, were still not defined. Baseline TCR diversity was reported to be lower in newly diagnosed patients than in healthy donors and to be lower still in relapsed/refractory patients. Diversity was lower in patients who began nivolumab less than 1 year after ASCT, so these patients were left out of later analyses to avoid confounding by immune reconstitution. Trial patients with a complete response had baseline diversity similar to that of newly diagnosed patients, while partial responders and progressors had significantly lower diversity. CD4+ but not CD8+ TCR diversity rose significantly by C4D1 (p=0.0027 vs p=0.16), most apparent in complete responders (p=0.02).

The time point label here, explained by the study, means: cycle 4 day 1 (C4D1), after around six weeks of nivolumab. Every trial patient had relapsed following autologous stem cell transplantation, and prior brentuximab vedotin exposure was what differed among cohorts A, B and C. The trial cohort was composed of approximately 56 patients with relapsed/refractory classical Hodgkin lymphoma, for whom complete response, partial response or progressive disease was recorded as best overall response. In the multi-cohort phase II CheckMate 205 trial, trial patients received single-agent nivolumab. Best overall response was determined by an independent review committee according to the 2007 International Working Group response criteria. PBMCs from the trial were collected at three points: immediately before nivolumab initiation (C1D1), and during therapy at cycle 2 day 1 and cycle 4 day 1. Peripheral blood was collected in 8 mL Vacutainer Cell Preparation Tubes, from which PBMCs were isolated by centrifugation and then cryopreserved.

Genomic DNA was isolated using the Qiagen DNeasy kit from unsorted PBMCs as well as from negatively selected CD4+ and CD8+ fractions. TCR beta CDR3 regions were amplified by immunoSEQ multiplex PCR using primers annealing to V and J segments. A synthetic immune receptor repertoire was used to minimize amplification bias, and any residual bias was removed computationally once sequencing was done. The original methods were these. Custom Python scripts were used to quantify repertoire diversity as the Shannon entropy index. Unsorted, CD4+ and CD8+ repertoires were analyzed separately, except for combined analyses in which CD4+ and CD8+ sequences were merged in silico. A clone counted as expanded when the clone's frequency after treatment rose at least 2-fold relative to C1D1, and clones undetected at baseline were given a pseudocount of 0.5. Clones with 0 or 1 copy at C1D1 were classified as singleton clones, and clones with 2 or more copies were classified as non-singleton clones. Clones expanded in unsorted samples were assigned a CD4+, CD8+ or unknown annotation through matching of protein sequences in sorted samples from the same patient. Diversity changes from C1D1 to C4D1 were tested in paired samples using Wilcoxon tests. In its TCRdb copy, this immuneACCESS table keeps in-frame sequences only and misses some clones. Where compared with another copy, unresolved V genes explain less than half of these, and the others have no known cause. The V and J calls and clone size were taken over from that table, and D and trimming were inferred from the DNA. This sample lists tens of thousands of clones; approximately 92% were detected once. The ten biggest clones cover around 8% of the sample.

Notes on this clone: It has no known antigen specificity. It has no much larger one-base neighbor in the sample; base qualities were not kept.

V drops 5 bases and J drops 3 bases, leaving 17 bases in between. CDR1 and CDR2 are read off the germline V gene as SGHVS and FQNEAQ. The CDR3 starts with the cysteine, ends with the phenylalanine, and has 15 residues. Only the CDR3 DNA stays, 45 bases, in frame from base 1. This specimen consisted of peripheral blood mononuclear cells (PBMCs), obtained before the fourth cycle of nivolumab. The sequence came from a human donor with classical Hodgkin lymphoma. In this chain, TRBV7-8 is recombined with TRBJ2-7; too little of a D gene remains to name it. For the CDR3, the sequence is CASSPHQTPDYEQYF. In nucleotide form, the sequence is TGTGCCAGCAGCCCCCACCAGACTCCAGACTACGAGCAGTACTTC.